Following are 6 T cell receptor beta chains from one sample sequenced in a study of blood T cell repertoires in COVID-19. Assay used: immunoSEQ multiplex PCR; TCRdb lists only in-frame clones, some missing. The sample has 250,000 to 300,000 clones, roughly 91% seen once. Sequenced input: PBMCs or T cells enriched from blood (not recorded which). The receptors were sampled from a woman aged 55-69 years in a cohort exposed to, infected with or recovered from COVID-19 (not recorded which).

Only one count was recorded for this clone. The chain has TRBV7-8 and TRBJ2-1, with 9 bases matching TRBD2. This CDR3 contains 18 residues. After removal of 0 bases from V and 7 bases from J, the junction contained 13 bases not matched to a gene. Germline CDR1 SGHVS, CDR2 FQNEAQ. CDR3: CASSLALIAGEVSNEQFF. The CDR3 coding sequence is TGTGCCAGCAGCTTAGCGCTGATAGCGGGAGAAGTGAGTAATGAGCAGTTCTTC. The variable domain in full, with the rest retrieved from reference TRBV7-8 and TRBJ2-1, is GAGVSQSPRYKVAKRGQDVALRCDPISGHVSLFWYQQALGQGPEFLTYFQNEAQLDKSGLPSDRFFAERPEGSVSTLKIQRTQQEDSAVYLCASSLALIAGEVSNEQFFGPGTRLTVL.

The chain recombines TRBV7-2 with TRBJ2-1; TRBD2 aligns across 14 bases. V was pared by 3 bases and J by 4 bases, with 2 bases of the junction left unmatched. CDR1 is SGHTA and CDR2 is FQGNSA in the germline V gene. The CDR3 is 16 residues long. The CDR3 sequence: CASSFGTSGRYNEQFF. CDR3 DNA sequence: TGTGCCAGCAGCTTTGGGACTAGCGGGAGATACAATGAGCAGTTCTTC.

This chain connects TRBV11-2 to TRBJ2-1, with 8 bases aligning to TRBD2. The CDR3 loop spans 16 amino acids. The junction had 5 bases not matched to a gene; V was cut back by 1 base and J by 3 bases. Germline assignment: CDR1 SGHAT and CDR2 FQNNGV. This CDR3 is CASSLGGLVIYNEQFF. The CDR3 coding sequence is TGTGCCAGCAGCTTAGGGGGACTAGTTATCTACAATGAGCAGTTCTTC.

The chain carries TRBV4-1 and TRBJ1-6; no clear D gene. V shed 0 bases and J shed 8 bases, with 11 bases lying between them. Germline loops: CDR1 MGHRA, CDR2 YSYEKL. This CDR3 is built from 15 residues. The CDR3 sequence: CASSQESLADSPLHF. The CDR3 coding sequence is TGCGCCAGCAGCCAAGAGTCCCTAGCAGATTCACCCCTCCACTTT.

This sequence joins TRBV2 and TRBJ1-5, with 9 nucleotides matching TRBD1. This CDR3 contains 14 residues. CDR1 and CDR2 from the germline V gene are SNHLY and FYNNEI. Losses at the gene ends were 7 bases for V and 2 bases for J; bases not matched to a gene: 3. The CDR3 loop is CASIRDRGNQPQHF. The DNA for the CDR3 is TGTGCCAGCATCCGGGACAGGGGCAATCAGCCCCAGCATTTT.

The chain is built from TRBV5-1 and TRBJ2-3, with a possible D match to TRBD1 (5 bases). Germline CDR1 SGHRS, CDR2 YFSETQ. The CDR3 contains 14 residues. V lost 0 bases and J 1 base, leaving 6 bases between the germline ends. The CDR3 DNA follows: TGCGCCAGCAGCTTGGCCAGGGGCACAGATACGCAGTATTTT. It yields the protein CASSLARGTDTQYF.